The present entry profiles one TCR beta chain with its context. This entry belongs to a study of OX40 agonist ivuxolimab in advanced cancers. Using immunoSEQ multiplex PCR, the repertoire was profiled, and TCRdb retains in-frame clones only, with some absent. The data contain 68,000 or so clones, about 80% of them singletons. This CDR3 spans 15 amino acids. Trimming left V 0 bases short and J 3 bases short, with 12 bases between. Germline V lookup: CDR1 MNHEY, CDR2 SMNVEV (reference sequence). The receptor was derived from an adult with an advanced solid tumor such as melanoma, head and neck, liver or kidney cancer. The sequencing used CD4+ or CD8+ T cells sorted from blood, collected in a trial of the OX40 agonist ivuxolimab. The chain uses TRBV27 and TRBJ2-7; no clear D. The CDR3 DNA reads as TGTGCCAGCAGTTTATCTGGGCAGGTTAACTACGAGCAGTACTTC. Protein: CASSLSGQVNYEQYF.